Sequencing of this T cell receptor (beta chain) was carried out in a study of blood T cell repertoires in COVID-19. In the study overall: The analysed material was cDNA or gDNA that came from T cells, B-cell-depleted T cells, or PBMCs.

The V end lost 3 bases, the J end lost 2 bases, and 15 bases lay between the germline ends. Germline lookup yields CDR1 KGHSH and CDR2 LQKENI. The CDR3 spans 16 residues. In the study's own analysis: Estimation of nucleated cell counts was performed using reference gene primer amplification. Assay used: immunoSEQ multiplex PCR; TCRdb lists only in-frame clones, some missing. V and J calls and clone size are copied from that table; D and trimming were computed from the DNA. The data show 90,000 to 150,000 clones, about 90% seen once. The specimen was peripheral blood. This sequence joins TRBV18 and TRBJ2-3; weak D call: TRBD1 (5 bases). This clonotype originated in a man between 65 and 85 years old who had recovered from COVID-19. The CDR3 region is CASSPQSRGHTDTQYF. CDR3 coding DNA: TGTGCCAGCTCACCCCAGAGTAGGGGCCACACAGATACGCAGTATTTT.